A selection of T cell receptor beta chains follows, all from one sample in a study of cytomegalovirus exposure and HLA in healthy donors. The method was immunoSEQ multiplex PCR; TCRdb's version includes in-frame clones alone and lacks a portion of them. The sample totals over 45,000 clones. Sequenced material: PBMCs. The receptor set was obtained from a woman between 35 and 50 years old in good health and CMV-seronegative. Each CDR3 is given with its conserved first and last residue. A D gene is named only where the DNA matches it firmly.

d_gene	len	v_gene	j_gene	CDR3aa	CDR3nt
TRBD1	16	TRBV27	TRBJ1-2	CASSPGTGQGNYGYTF	TGTGCCAGCAGTCCAGGGACGGGACAGGGAAACTATGGCTACACCTTC
NA	17	TRBV5-1	TRBJ2-3	CASSGGPGAGGTDTQYF	TGCGCCAGCAGCGGGGGGCCAGGCGCGGGGGGCACAGATACGCAGTATTTT
NA	13	TRBV29-1	TRBJ2-5	CSVGQGTRETQYF	TGCAGCGTTGGTCAGGGAACTCGGGAGACCCAGTACTTC
NA	16	TRBV11-1	TRBJ2-1	CASSHPGRGGYNEQFF	TGTGCCAGCAGCCATCCCGGGAGAGGAGGGTACAATGAGCAGTTCTTC
NA	15	TRBV7-2	TRBJ1-1	CASSLGYRTNTEAFF	TGTGCCAGCAGCTTAGGTTACAGGACGAACACTGAAGCTTTCTTT
NA	16	TRBV7-3	TRBJ2-2	CASSSNPGSIHGELFF	TGTGCCAGCAGCTCAAACCCGGGGTCGATTCACGGGGAGCTGTTTTTT
NA	13	TRBV18	TRBJ2-3	CASSPEHTDTQYF	TGTGCCAGCTCCCCCGAACACACAGATACGCAGTATTTT
TRBD1	15	TRBV6-5	TRBJ1-2	CASSYSGTGDHGYTF	TGTGCCAGCAGTTACTCAGGGACAGGGGATCATGGCTACACCTTC
NA	15	TRBV5-6	TRBJ1-5	CASSRSQGGYQPQHF	TGTGCCAGCAGCCGTTCGCAAGGGGGATATCAGCCCCAGCATTTT
TRBD1	13	TRBV29-1	TRBJ2-2	CSVENTGDGELFF	TGCAGCGTGGAGAACACAGGGGACGGGGAGCTGTTTTTT
NA	13	TRBV5-5	TRBJ1-1	CASSLTTNTEAFF	TGTGCCAGCAGCTTGACAACGAACACTGAAGCTTTCTTT
NA	13	TRBV7-2	TRBJ2-3	CASSREIEDTQYF	TGTGCCAGCAGCCGAGAAATAGAAGATACGCAGTATTTT
NA	14	TRBV7-2	TRBJ2-7	CASSWNGHTYEQYF	TGTGCCAGCAGCTGGAACGGACATACCTACGAGCAGTACTTC
TRBD1	14	TRBV6-5	TRBJ1-6	CASRIGTGNSPLHF	TGTGCCAGCAGAATAGGGACAGGGAATTCACCCCTCCACTTT
NA	17	TRBV23-1	TRBJ2-7	CASSHWDIRTPSYEQYF	TGCGCCAGCAGTCACTGGGACATTCGAACCCCCTCCTACGAGCAGTACTTC
NA	16	TRBV4-2	TRBJ2-1	CASSQGRWSSYNEQFF	TGTGCCAGCAGCCAAGGGCGGTGGAGCTCCTACAATGAGCAGTTCTTC
TRBD1	13	TRBV19	TRBJ1-1	CASRKTGDTEAFF	TGTGCCAGTAGGAAAACAGGGGACACTGAAGCTTTCTTT
NA	14	TRBV10-3	TRBJ2-7	CAISAGTLSYEQYF	TGTGCCATCAGTGCTGGGACATTATCCTACGAGCAGTACTTC
TRBD1	15	TRBV10-3	TRBJ1-2	CAISEGQGAAYGYTF	TGTGCCATCAGTGAGGGACAGGGGGCTGCCTATGGCTACACCTTC
TRBD1	14	TRBV9	TRBJ1-1	CASSVLTGGGEAFF	TGTGCCAGCAGCGTTCTGACAGGGGGCGGTGAAGCTTTCTTT
NA	15	TRBV7-9	TRBJ1-1	CASSLGAAPTTEAFF	TGTGCCAGCAGCTTAGGGGCAGCTCCGACCACTGAAGCTTTCTTT
TRBD1	19	TRBV4-2	TRBJ2-7	CASSQEVDTGTGGRYEQYF	TGTGCCAGCAGCCAAGAGGTTGACACCGGGACAGGGGGCAGGTACGAGCAGTACTTC
NA	13	TRBV14	TRBJ1-2	CASSPSRNYGYTF	TGTGCCAGCAGCCCTTCGAGGAACTATGGCTACACCTTC
TRBD1	10	TRBV20-1	TRBJ1-2	CSAPDRGNTF	TGCAGTGCTCCCGACAGGGGAAACACCTTC
NA	14	TRBV7-2	TRBJ2-7	CASSSQSGSYEQYF	TGTGCCAGCAGCTCCCAGAGCGGGTCCTACGAGCAGTACTTC
NA	14	TRBV7-2	TRBJ2-7	CASSLVGGSYEQYF	TGTGCCAGCAGCTTAGTAGGGGGCTCCTACGAGCAGTACTTC
NA	14	TRBV10-3	TRBJ2-1	CAISESLQDNEQFF	TGTGCCATCAGTGAGTCTCTACAGGACAATGAGCAGTTCTTC
NA	15	TRBV7-2	TRBJ1-1	CASSPSGTGDTEAFF	TGTGCCAGCAGCCCTAGCGGGACTGGAGACACTGAAGCTTTCTTT
TRBD1	14	TRBV5-6	TRBJ1-2	CASSFGRGVGGYTF	TGTGCCAGCAGCTTTGGCAGGGGGGTAGGTGGCTACACCTTC
NA	16	TRBV9	TRBJ2-7	CASSLRDTGSSYEQYF	TGTGCCAGCAGTCTCCGGGACACAGGAAGTTCCTACGAGCAGTACTTC
NA	11	TRBV29-1	TRBJ2-3	CSVAGAGTQYF	TGCAGCGTTGCAGGGGCCGGCACGCAGTATTTT
NA	14	TRBV9	TRBJ1-4	CASSVGQPGEKLFF	TGTGCCAGCAGCGTAGGGCAGCCCGGGGAAAAACTGTTTTTT
TRBD2	16	TRBV7-9	TRBJ2-3	CASSSLAGGVTDTQYF	TGTGCCAGCAGCTCACTAGCGGGGGGGGTCACAGATACGCAGTATTTT
NA	15	TRBV25-1	TRBJ1-2	CASRAWDGGDGGYTF	TGTGCCAGCAGGGCCTGGGACGGAGGGGACGGTGGCTACACCTTC
NA	17	TRBV4-1	TRBJ1-5	CASRAVDLGFSNQPQHF	TGCGCCAGCAGAGCCGTCGATCTCGGGTTTAGCAATCAGCCCCAGCATTTT
NA	16	TRBV6-1	TRBJ2-5	CASREQRRIQRETQYF	TGTGCCAGCAGGGAACAGAGACGGATCCAGAGGGAGACCCAGTACTTC
TRBD1	15	TRBV6-5	TRBJ1-3	CASRTGEGSGNTIYF	TGTGCCAGCAGAACAGGGGAAGGCTCTGGAAACACCATATATTTT
NA	13	TRBV18	TRBJ1-2	CASSPRPRDGYTF	TGTGCCAGCTCACCTCGCCCGAGGGATGGCTACACCTTC
NA	13	TRBV5-1	TRBJ1-1	CASSSNLGFEAFF	TGCGCCAGCAGCTCAAATTTGGGCTTTGAAGCTTTCTTT
NA	12	TRBV6-5	TRBJ1-1	CASSERRTEAFF	TGTGCCAGCAGCGAACGGAGGACTGAAGCTTTCTTT
TRBD1	17	TRBV2	TRBJ1-3	CASSETGQGLSGNTIYF	TGTGCCAGCAGTGAAACCGGACAGGGTTTATCTGGAAACACCATATATTTT
NA	15	TRBV2	TRBJ2-1	CASSEQGTSDNEQFF	TGTGCCAGCAGTGAACAGGGGACCTCCGACAATGAGCAGTTCTTC
NA	15	TRBV18	TRBJ2-2	CASSLGQIDTGELFF	TGTGCCAGCTCACTCGGACAGATCGACACCGGGGAGCTGTTTTTT
NA	16	TRBV4-3	TRBJ1-5	CASSQDPGGSNQPQHF	TGCGCCAGCAGCCAAGACCCCGGGGGGAGCAATCAGCCCCAGCATTTT
NA	16	TRBV5-1	TRBJ2-1	CASSPSGRLAGNEQFF	TGCGCCAGCAGCCCCTCTGGGAGGCTAGCCGGCAATGAGCAGTTCTTC
NA	15	TRBV11-2	TRBJ2-1	CASSLTWDFPNEQFF	TGTGCCAGCAGCTTAACCTGGGACTTCCCGAATGAGCAGTTCTTC
NA	11	TRBV7-9	TRBJ1-1	CASKKGLEAFF	TGTGCCAGCAAGAAGGGACTGGAAGCTTTCTTT
TRBD1	16	TRBV4-2	TRBJ1-3	CASSQGTGGGGNTIYF	TGTGCCAGCAGCCAGGGTACAGGGGGCGGTGGAAACACCATATATTTT